A selection of T cell receptor beta chains follows, all from one sample in a study of T cells after yellow fever vaccination. TCRdb used MiXCR to reprocess the 5' RACE reads, holding one entry per CDR3 protein. The sample contains about 130,000 distinct CDR3 sequences, under 8% of which appear only once. This specimen consisted of CD4+ T cells sorted from PBMCs, obtained 10 days after the yellow fever booster vaccination. The receptors stem from a man younger than 40 who received the YFV17D yellow fever vaccine. The CDR3 runs from the conserved cysteine through the conserved F or W. A D gene is named only where the DNA matches it firmly. Size values are once, few and many counts, or a class for expanded clones, and some rows have none.

v_gene,abundance,d_gene,j_gene,CDR3aa,CDR3nt
TRBV27,once,NA,TRBJ1-6,CASSLSKGLFSPLHF,TGTGCCAGCAGTTTATCAAAGGGCTTATTCTCACCCCTCCACTTT
TRBV20-1,many,TRBD1,TRBJ2-2,CSASRDRQTGELFF,TGCAGTGCGAGCCGGGACAGGCAAACCGGGGAGCTGTTTTTT
TRBV20-1,many,TRBD1,TRBJ1-5,CSARSWTGVNQPQHF,TGCAGTGCTAGAAGTTGGACAGGGGTCAATCAGCCCCAGCATTTT
TRBV5-1,many,TRBD2,TRBJ2-1,CASSLARTSGIYSYNEQFF,TGCGCCAGCAGCTTGGCCAGGACTAGCGGTATCTACTCCTACAATGAGCAGTTCTTC
TRBV28,many,TRBD2,TRBJ2-1,CAAAGGPYNEQFF,TGTGCCGCAGCGGGGGGACCGTACAATGAGCAGTTCTTC
TRBV4-1,NA,NA,TRBJ2-1,CASSQGVPDEQFF,TGCGCCAGCAGCCAAGGGGTTCCAGATGAGCAGTTCTTC
TRBV18,many,NA,TRBJ1-3,CASSPPGVNRNTIYF,TGTGCCAGCTCACCACCAGGGGTAAATCGAAACACCATATATTTT
TRBV7-2,NA,NA,TRBJ2-7,CASSLGGGISYEQYF,TGTGCCAGCAGCTTAGGAGGCGGGATTTCCTACGAGCAGTACTTC
TRBV5-1,many,NA,TRBJ2-5,CASSLAGRPVQETQYF,TGCGCCAGCAGCTTGGCCGGAAGGCCGGTCCAAGAGACCCAGTACTTC
TRBV4-3,many,TRBD2,TRBJ2-1,CASSQGTSVYNEQFF,TGCGCCAGCAGCCAAGGGACTAGCGTCTACAATGAGCAGTTCTTC
TRBV10-2,many,TRBD2,TRBJ2-1,CASRGTSGPYNEQFF,TGCGCCAGCCGGGGGACTAGCGGGCCCTACAATGAGCAGTTCTTC
TRBV20-1,many,NA,TRBJ2-7,CSASWNGYEQYF,TGCAGTGCTAGTTGGAACGGCTACGAGCAGTACTTC
TRBV19,many,TRBD2,TRBJ2-6,CASSPTSGTSGANVLTF,TGTGCCAGTAGTCCGACTAGCGGGACATCTGGGGCCAACGTCCTGACTTTC
TRBV6-5,few,NA,TRBJ2-3,CASSYSTSRDTQYF,TGTGCCAGCAGTTACTCGACTAGTCGGGATACGCAGTATTTT
TRBV5-4,few,NA,TRBJ2-7,CASSKKGGDYEQYF,TGTGCCAGCAGTAAGAAGGGGGGAGACTACGAGCAGTACTTC
TRBV3-1,many,NA,TRBJ2-2,CASSLSPNTGELFF,TGTGCCAGCAGTCTTAGCCCGAACACCGGGGAGCTGTTTTTT
TRBV7-2,many,TRBD2,TRBJ2-3,CASSQLSGSIADTQYF,TGTGCCAGCAGCCAACTTAGCGGGAGCATAGCAGATACGCAGTATTTT
TRBV7-6,many,NA,TRBJ1-3,CASSLSGVGNTIYF,TGTGCCAGCAGCTTATCCGGGGTGGGAAACACCATATATTTT
TRBV6-5,few,TRBD1,TRBJ2-7,CASSYEQGVYEQYF,TGTGCCAGCAGTTACGAACAGGGGGTCTACGAGCAGTACTTC
TRBV15,many,TRBD1,TRBJ2-2,CATSRDSGTGGSNTGELFF,TGTGCCACCAGCAGAGATAGCGGGACAGGGGGCTCGAACACCGGGGAGCTGTTTTTT
TRBV5-6,NA,TRBD2,TRBJ2-1,CASSRDYSYNEQFF,TGTGCCAGCAGCCGGGACTACTCCTACAATGAGCAGTTCTTC
TRBV29-1,many,NA,TRBJ2-2,CSVGRAPNTGELFF,TGCAGCGTTGGGAGGGCCCCAAACACCGGGGAGCTGTTTTTT
TRBV20-1,many,NA,TRBJ2-2,CSARGPLDTGELFF,TGCAGTGCTAGAGGTCCTCTAGACACCGGGGAGCTGTTTTTT
TRBV7-2,many,TRBD1,TRBJ2-7,CASSARYGTASYEQYF,TGTGCCAGCAGCGCACGTTACGGGACAGCTTCCTACGAGCAGTACTTC
TRBV20-1,many,NA,TRBJ2-5,CSAPWGEETQYF,TGCAGTGCCCCTTGGGGGGAGGAGACCCAGTACTTC
TRBV5-1,many,NA,TRBJ2-2,CASSLELAPTGELFF,TGCGCCAGCAGCTTGGAACTAGCACCGACCGGGGAGCTGTTTTTT
TRBV27,many,NA,TRBJ1-4,CASSLSRGNNEKLFF,TGTGCCAGCAGTTTATCGCGGGGGAATAATGAAAAACTGTTTTTT
TRBV12-3/TRBV12-4,many,NA,TRBJ1-5,CASSPLAHRDNQPQHF,TGTGCCAGCAGTCCACTCGCCCACAGGGATAATCAGCCCCAGCATTTT
TRBV12-3/TRBV12-4,many,TRBD1,TRBJ1-6,CASRLDREPLHF,TGTGCCAGCAGACTAGACAGGGAACCCCTCCACTTT
TRBV12-3/TRBV12-4,many,TRBD1,TRBJ2-1,CASSRRDRADEQFF,TGTGCCAGCAGTCGTCGGGACAGGGCCGATGAGCAGTTCTTC
TRBV6-1,many,NA,TRBJ2-1,CASSERGPGDEQFF,TGTGCCAGCAGTGAAAGGGGCCCGGGCGATGAGCAGTTCTTC
TRBV12-5,many,TRBD2,TRBJ2-1,CASGASGRVNEQFF,TGTGCTAGTGGGGCTAGCGGGAGAGTTAATGAGCAGTTCTTC
TRBV7-9,NA,TRBD1,TRBJ2-7,CASSFAGTVRYEQYF,TGTGCCAGCAGCTTCGCCGGGACAGTGAGATACGAGCAGTACTTC